This T cell receptor (beta chain) was captured in a study of early T cells in non-severe SARS-CoV-2 infection. This clonotype has at least ten counts. V trimming: 3 bases; J trimming: 6 bases; junction bases outside the gene matches: 3. CDR3 size: 13 residues. CDR1 and CDR2 from the germline V gene are KGHSH and LQKENI. TCRdb re-derived calls from the 5' RACE reads in MiXCR, one entry per CDR3 protein. The table records over 45,000 distinct CDR3 sequences, about 8% of them present only once. Sequences were derived from whole blood, sampled at baseline. The source of this sequence is an adult who was a healthcare worker with PCR-confirmed SARS-CoV-2 infection or an uninfected control (not recorded which). The gene calls are TRBV18 and TRBJ2-7; 9 positions agree with TRBD1. The CDR3 DNA sequence: TGTGCCAGCTCACCCCGGGACAGGGCCGAGCAGTACTTC. Amino acid sequence: CASSPRDRAEQYF.